The rows below give T cell receptor beta chains drawn from one sample of a study of blood T cell repertoires in COVID-19. Sequencing was performed with immunoSEQ multiplex PCR; in TCRdb, only in-frame clones are kept and a portion is missing. The sample consists of 95,000 to 120,000 clones, approximately 89% of them appearing once. The sequenced sample was peripheral blood. Receptors originate from a woman aged 55-70 years with COVID-19, enrolled during active disease. Each CDR3 is given with its conserved first and last residue. The order of the fields is clone size, D gene, J gene, V gene, CDR3 protein, CDR3 DNA. The D gene is left open where the match is weak. The listing skips clone size in some rows; elsewhere it reads once, few, many or a size class.

NA	TRBD1	TRBJ1-2	TRBV4-1	CASSQEWTGGYGYTF	TGCGCCAGCAGCCAAGAATGGACAGGGGGCTATGGCTACACCTTC
NA	NA	TRBJ1-1	TRBV19	CASSKILQGWGEAFF	TGTGCCAGTAGTAAAATCTTACAGGGATGGGGTGAAGCTTTCTTT
NA	TRBD1	TRBJ2-1	TRBV10-3	CAIANKQGATSYNEQFF	TGTGCCATCGCGAATAAGCAGGGGGCCACCTCCTACAATGAGCAGTTCTTC
NA	TRBD2	TRBJ2-5	TRBV4-2	CASSQAGGAGTETQYF	TGTGCCAGCAGCCAAGCGGGGGGGGCAGGGACGGAGACCCAGTACTTC
few	TRBD2	TRBJ2-3	TRBV4-3	CASSQAFLAGGTDTQYF	TGCGCCAGCAGCCAAGCTTTCCTAGCGGGTGGCACAGATACGCAGTATTTT
NA	TRBD2	TRBJ2-3	TRBV7-8	CASSLVTGGASDTQYF	TGTGCCAGCAGCTTAGTAACGGGGGGGGCCTCGGATACGCAGTATTTT
NA	NA	TRBJ2-3	TRBV4-3	CASSQDIDTDTQYF	TGCGCCAGCAGCCAAGACATAGATACAGATACGCAGTATTTT
NA	NA	TRBJ1-2	TRBV19	CASSIGALEGDYGYTF	TGTGCCAGTAGTATAGGAGCCCTGGAGGGCGACTATGGCTACACCTTC
once	TRBD1	TRBJ1-2	TRBV6-4	CASSDEGAGGYTF	TGTGCCAGCAGTGACGAGGGGGCGGGTGGCTACACCTTC
once	TRBD1	TRBJ2-1	TRBV2	CASIPGQGRYNEQFF	TGTGCCAGCATTCCGGGACAGGGAAGATACAATGAGCAGTTCTTC
NA	NA	TRBJ1-2	TRBV27	CASSLGQDHYGYTF	TGTGCCAGCAGTTTAGGTCAGGATCACTATGGCTACACCTTC
NA	NA	TRBJ2-7	TRBV7-3	CASSLRDKIYEQYF	TGTGCCAGCAGCTTACGGGACAAGATCTACGAGCAGTACTTC
NA	TRBD1	TRBJ1-1	TRBV19	CASSRQGNTEAFF	TGTGCCAGTTCTCGACAGGGCAACACTGAAGCTTTCTTT
NA	TRBD1	TRBJ1-4	TRBV13	CASSLLTGVNEKLFF	TGTGCCAGCAGCTTATTAACAGGGGTAAATGAAAAACTGTTTTTT
NA	TRBD1	TRBJ1-5	TRBV5-1	CASSLGQGAEQPQHF	TGCGCCAGCAGCTTGGGACAGGGGGCGGAACAGCCCCAGCATTTT
few	NA	TRBJ1-5	TRBV19	CASSIIGGGGQPQHF	TGTGCCAGTAGTATTATAGGAGGGGGGGGTCAGCCCCAGCATTTT
once	TRBD2	TRBJ2-3	TRBV3-1/TRBV3-2	CASSQGWAGDHSTDTQYF	TGTGCCAGCAGCCAAGGCTGGGCGGGAGATCATAGCACAGATACGCAGTATTTT
NA	TRBD1	TRBJ1-1	TRBV5-4	CASSSGRDRNTEAFF	TGTGCCAGCAGTTCCGGCCGGGACAGAAACACTGAAGCTTTCTTT
NA	NA	TRBJ1-1	TRBV2	CASRWGGLNTEAFF	TGTGCCAGCAGGTGGGGGGGGTTGAACACTGAAGCTTTCTTT
NA	TRBD2	TRBJ2-1	TRBV7-6	CASSPSSGVYNEQFF	TGTGCCAGCAGCCCCTCTAGCGGGGTGTACAATGAGCAGTTCTTC
NA	TRBD2	TRBJ2-5	TRBV27	CASRPALAGGPETQYF	TGTGCCAGCAGACCCGCTCTAGCGGGGGGGCCAGAGACCCAGTACTTC
NA	TRBD2	TRBJ2-1	TRBV9	CASSVGGAGSYNEQFF	TGTGCCAGCAGCGTAGGAGGAGCGGGATCTTACAATGAGCAGTTCTTC
NA	NA	TRBJ2-6	TRBV7-9	CASSTGGANVLTF	TGTGCCAGCAGCACAGGGGGGGCCAACGTCCTGACTTTC
NA	NA	TRBJ1-5	TRBV7-2	CASSFSGQPQHF	TGTGCCAGCAGCTTTTCGGGTCAGCCCCAGCATTTT
NA	NA	TRBJ2-1	TRBV9	CASSHPTRSYNEQFF	TGTGCCAGCAGCCACCCGACTCGCTCCTACAATGAGCAGTTCTTC
NA	NA	TRBJ1-4	TRBV29-1	CSVDLGRGDLDEKLFF	TGCAGCGTTGATCTCGGCAGGGGTGATCTCGATGAAAAACTGTTTTTT
NA	TRBD2	TRBJ2-7	TRBV7-2	CASSFMIGGTISYEQYF	TGTGCCAGCAGCTTCATGATCGGGGGGACCATCTCCTACGAGCAGTACTTC
once	NA	TRBJ2-3	TRBV9	CASSVARADTDTQYF	TGTGCCAGCAGCGTAGCCAGGGCAGACACAGATACGCAGTATTTT
NA	TRBD2	TRBJ2-5	TRBV5-1	CASSPLASGGRETQYF	TGCGCCAGCAGCCCCCTCGCTAGCGGGGGCAGAGAGACCCAGTACTTC
NA	NA	TRBJ2-6	TRBV2	CASKWESGANVLTF	TGTGCCAGCAAATGGGAGTCTGGGGCCAACGTCCTGACTTTC
NA	NA	TRBJ1-1	TRBV19	CASSMGGDTEAFF	TGTGCCAGTAGTATGGGGGGAGACACTGAAGCTTTCTTT
medium-sized	NA	TRBJ1-6	TRBV3-1/TRBV3-2	CASSQVGGGNSPLHF	TGTGCCAGCAGCCAAGTGGGAGGGGGGAATTCACCCCTCCACTTT
NA	TRBD2	TRBJ2-1	TRBV7-9	CASSLGSGRPYNEQFF	TGTGCCAGCAGCTTAGGTAGCGGGAGACCGTACAATGAGCAGTTCTTC
NA	TRBD2	TRBJ2-1	TRBV7-9	CASSPGTSGYNEQFF	TGTGCCAGCAGCCCAGGGACTAGCGGTTACAATGAGCAGTTCTTC
NA	NA	TRBJ1-5	TRBV10-1	CASNMVSNQPQHF	TGCGCCAGCAACATGGTAAGCAATCAGCCCCAGCATTTT
NA	NA	TRBJ1-5	TRBV2	CASSEWEGQQPQHF	TGTGCCAGCAGTGAATGGGAGGGTCAGCAGCCCCAGCATTTT
NA	NA	TRBJ2-7	TRBV6-2/TRBV6-3	CASSRAPGFHEQYF	TGTGCCAGCAGTCGGGCCCCAGGGTTCCACGAGCAGTACTTC
NA	TRBD2	TRBJ2-7	TRBV5-4	CASSPSGAGLAGYEQYF	TGTGCCAGCAGCCCGTCCGGAGCCGGACTAGCTGGCTACGAGCAGTACTTC
NA	TRBD2	TRBJ2-7	TRBV18	CASSPEGRGSPYEQYF	TGTGCCAGCTCACCAGAAGGGCGGGGGTCACCCTACGAGCAGTACTTC
NA	NA	TRBJ1-3	TRBV19	CATLSRSGNTIYF	TGTGCCACCCTGAGTCGCTCTGGAAACACCATATATTTT
NA	TRBD1	TRBJ1-4	TRBV9	CASSPGQANEKLFF	TGTGCCAGCAGCCCGGGACAGGCTAATGAAAAACTGTTTTTT
NA	TRBD1	TRBJ1-4	TRBV19	CASSIGTGANEKLFF	TGTGCCAGTAGTATCGGGACAGGGGCTAATGAAAAACTGTTTTTT
NA	NA	TRBJ2-7	TRBV19	CATQGIGGSYEQYF	TGTGCCACCCAGGGGATCGGAGGATCCTACGAGCAGTACTTC
NA	TRBD2	TRBJ2-1	TRBV7-2	CASSLAGGIYNEQFF	TGTGCCAGCAGCTTAGCCGGGGGGATCTACAATGAGCAGTTCTTC